The T cell receptor beta chain described here comes from a study of CD8+ T cells in alopecia areata. Broader study findings: In blood and scalp, many expanded lesional clones persisted during tofacitinib.

Sequencing used cDNA as its template, made by extracting RNA and reverse transcribing it. Sequencing used immunoSEQ multiplex PCR; TCRdb keeps in-frame clones, though not all of them. The table includes about 190,000 clones, roughly three fifths detected once. The CDR3 consists of 15 residues. The V and J ends lost 5 bases and 5 bases, in that order; junction bases with no gene match: 9. CDR1 is MGHDK, CDR2 SYGVNS, per germline. As concerns this clone: The antigen remains unidentified.

Treatment defined: oral pan-JAK inhibitor, 5-10 mg twice daily. As part of sample collection, lesional scalp punch biopsies and peripheral blood were taken from alopecia areata patients. This specimen was CD4+ T cells sorted from blood, taken at week 4, from a patient treated with tofacitinib. The chain is built from TRBV25-1 and TRBJ2-5; 9 nucleotides agree with TRBD2. The source is a human donor with alopecia areata. The CDR3 protein is CASSLAGTAWETQYF. DNA for the CDR3: TGTGCCAGCAGTCTAGCGGGAACTGCCTGGGAGACCCAGTACTTC.